Below, one T cell receptor (beta chain) is given with its context. Its antigen is not known. The source of the sample is a study of cytomegalovirus exposure and HLA in healthy donors. Notes on the study in general: About 87% or about 30% of the time was how often most TCR beta V segments were productive, according to an earlier analysis. For TCR beta chains, V- and J-gene trimming was later linked to a missense DCLRE1C variant.

CDR3 length: 15 residues. CDR1 MDHEN and CDR2 SYDVKM come from the germline V gene. The V and J ends lost 5 bases and 1 base, in that order; junction bases with no gene match: 7. The PCR contained 60 Vbeta and 13 Jbeta primers. The protocol was immunoSEQ multiplex PCR, while the TCRdb copy is restricted to in-frame clones and leaves out a portion. This table holds some 150,000 clones, over 70% found once. The TCR comes from a female donor in good health and CMV-seronegative. The chain has TRBV28 and TRBJ1-2; 7 bases match TRBD1. The sequenced sample was PBMCs. This chain's CDR3 is CASSPLGTDNYGYTF. The CDR3 region has the DNA TGTGCCAGCAGTCCGCTAGGGACAGATAACTATGGCTACACCTTC.